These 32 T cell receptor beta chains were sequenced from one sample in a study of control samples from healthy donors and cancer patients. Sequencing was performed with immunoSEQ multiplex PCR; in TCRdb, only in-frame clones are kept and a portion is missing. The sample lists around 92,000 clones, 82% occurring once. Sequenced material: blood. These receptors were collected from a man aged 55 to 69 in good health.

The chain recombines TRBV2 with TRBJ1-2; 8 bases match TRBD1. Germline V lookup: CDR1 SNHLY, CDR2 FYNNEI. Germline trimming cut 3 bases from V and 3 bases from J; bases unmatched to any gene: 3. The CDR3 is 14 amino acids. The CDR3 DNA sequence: TGTGCCAGCAGTGAGACAGGGGACTACTATGGCTACACCTTC. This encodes CASSETGDYYGYTF. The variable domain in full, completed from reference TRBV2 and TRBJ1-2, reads EPEVTQTPSHQVTQMGQEVILRCVPISNHLYFYWYRQILGQKVEFLVSFYNNEISEKSEIFDDQFSVERPDGSNFTLKIRSTKLEDSAMYFCASSETGDYYGYTFGSGTRLTVV.

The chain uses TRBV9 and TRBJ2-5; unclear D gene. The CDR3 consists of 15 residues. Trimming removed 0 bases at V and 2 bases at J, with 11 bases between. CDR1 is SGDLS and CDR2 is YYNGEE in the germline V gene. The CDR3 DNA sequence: TGTGCCAGCAGCGTAGCTCTAGGATGGCAAGAGACCCAGTACTTC. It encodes CASSVALGWQETQYF. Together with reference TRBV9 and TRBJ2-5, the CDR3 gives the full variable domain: DSGVTQTPKHLITATGQRVTLRCSPRSGDLSVYWYQQSLDQGLQFLIQYYNGEERAKGNILERFSAQQFPDLHSELNLSSLELGDSALYFCASSVALGWQETQYFGPGTRLLVL.

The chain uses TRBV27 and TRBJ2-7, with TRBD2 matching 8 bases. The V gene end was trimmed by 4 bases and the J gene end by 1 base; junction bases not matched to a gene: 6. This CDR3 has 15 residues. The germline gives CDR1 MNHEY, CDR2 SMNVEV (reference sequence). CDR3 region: CASSSGTSWSYEQYF. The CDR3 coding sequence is TGTGCCAGCAGTTCCGGGACTAGTTGGTCCTACGAGCAGTACTTC.

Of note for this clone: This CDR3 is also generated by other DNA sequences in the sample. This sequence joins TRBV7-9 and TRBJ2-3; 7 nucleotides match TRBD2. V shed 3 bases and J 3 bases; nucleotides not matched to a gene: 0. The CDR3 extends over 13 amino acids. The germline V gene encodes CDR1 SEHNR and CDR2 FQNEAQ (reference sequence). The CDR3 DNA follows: TGTGCCAGCAGCTTGGGGGGGACAGATACGCAGTATTTT. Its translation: CASSLGGTDTQYF. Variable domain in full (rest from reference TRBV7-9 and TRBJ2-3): DTGVSQNPRHKITKRGQNVTFRCDPISEHNRLYWYRQTLGQGPEFLTYFQNEAQLEKSRLLSDRFSAERPKGSFSTLEIQRTEQGDSAMYLCASSLGGTDTQYFGPGTRLTVL.

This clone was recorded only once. CDR3 amino acids: CASSYTGNTGELFF. CDR3 nucleotide sequence: TGTGCCAGCAGTTACACCGGGAACACCGGGGAGCTGTTTTTT. The V gene is TRBV6-6, the J gene TRBJ2-2; D gene ambiguous. The CDR3 is made up of 14 amino acids. V dropped 2 bases and J dropped 1 base, with 5 bases sitting between them. Germline lookup yields CDR1 MNHNY and CDR2 SVGAGI (reference sequence).

CDR3 sequence: CASGEYRGLEQYF. CDR3 in DNA: TGTGCCAGCGGGGAGTACAGGGGGCTCGAGCAGTACTTC. The rearrangement links TRBV6-6 to TRBJ2-7, with TRBD1 matching over 9 bases. Losses at the gene ends were 8 bases for V and 6 bases for J; bases not matched to a gene: 8. Looked up from germline, CDR1 is MNHNY and CDR2 is SVGAGI (reference sequence). CDR3 size: 13 residues.

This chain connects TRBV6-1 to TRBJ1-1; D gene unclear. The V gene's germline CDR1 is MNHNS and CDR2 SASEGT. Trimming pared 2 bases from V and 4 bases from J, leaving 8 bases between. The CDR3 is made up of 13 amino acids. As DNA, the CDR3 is TGTGCCAGCAGTGAAACGCTGGGCACTGAAGCTTTCTTT. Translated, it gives CASSETLGTEAFF.

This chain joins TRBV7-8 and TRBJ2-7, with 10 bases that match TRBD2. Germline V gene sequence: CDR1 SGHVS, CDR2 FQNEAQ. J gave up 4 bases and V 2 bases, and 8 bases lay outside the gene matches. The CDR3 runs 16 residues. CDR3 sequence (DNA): TGTGCCAGCAGCTTAAATAGCGGGAGGAACTGGTACGAGCAGTACTTC. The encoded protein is CASSLNSGRNWYEQYF.

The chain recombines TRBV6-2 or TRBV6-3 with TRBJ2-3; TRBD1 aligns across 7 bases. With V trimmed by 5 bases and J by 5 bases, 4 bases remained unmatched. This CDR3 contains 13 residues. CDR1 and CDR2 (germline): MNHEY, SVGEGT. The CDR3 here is CASSGPGGDTQYF. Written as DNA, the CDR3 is TGTGCCAGCAGTGGTCCAGGGGGAGATACGCAGTATTTT.

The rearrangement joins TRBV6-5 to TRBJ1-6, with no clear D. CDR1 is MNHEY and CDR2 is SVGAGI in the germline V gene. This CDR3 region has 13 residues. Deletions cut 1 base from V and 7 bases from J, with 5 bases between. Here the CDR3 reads CASSYYKNSPLHF. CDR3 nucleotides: TGTGCCAGCAGTTACTATAAGAATTCACCCCTCCACTTT.

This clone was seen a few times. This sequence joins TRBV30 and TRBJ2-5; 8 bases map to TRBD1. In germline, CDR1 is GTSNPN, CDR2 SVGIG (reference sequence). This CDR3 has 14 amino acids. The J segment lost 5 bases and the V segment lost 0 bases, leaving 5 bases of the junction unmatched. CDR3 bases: TGTGCCTGGAGTGTTCAGGGGGCCTGGGAGACCCAGTACTTC. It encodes CAWSVQGAWETQYF.

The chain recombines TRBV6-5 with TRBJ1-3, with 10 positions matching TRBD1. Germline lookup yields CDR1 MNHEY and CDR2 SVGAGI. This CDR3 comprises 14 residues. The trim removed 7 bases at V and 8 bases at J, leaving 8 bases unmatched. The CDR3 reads CASTSGTGADTIYF. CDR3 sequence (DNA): TGTGCCAGCACCTCCGGGACAGGGGCTGACACCATATATTTT.

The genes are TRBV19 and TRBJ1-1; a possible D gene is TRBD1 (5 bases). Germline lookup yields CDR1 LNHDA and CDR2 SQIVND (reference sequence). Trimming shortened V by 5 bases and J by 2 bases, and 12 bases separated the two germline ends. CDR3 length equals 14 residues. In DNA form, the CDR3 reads TGTGCCAGTAGTTTCGGGACCGACAACACTGAAGCTTTCTTT. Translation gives CASSFGTDNTEAFF.

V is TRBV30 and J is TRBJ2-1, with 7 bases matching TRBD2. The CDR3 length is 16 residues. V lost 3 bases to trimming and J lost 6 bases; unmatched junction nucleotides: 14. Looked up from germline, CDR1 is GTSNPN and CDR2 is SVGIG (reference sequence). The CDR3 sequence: CAWRPEGGGRRNEQFF. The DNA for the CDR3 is TGTGCCTGGAGACCCGAGGGTGGCGGGAGACGCAATGAGCAGTTCTTC.

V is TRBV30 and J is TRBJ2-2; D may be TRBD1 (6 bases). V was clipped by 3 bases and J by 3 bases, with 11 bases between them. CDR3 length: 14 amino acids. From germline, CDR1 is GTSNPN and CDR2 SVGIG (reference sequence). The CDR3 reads CAWRYQGYTGELFF. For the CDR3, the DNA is TGTGCCTGGAGGTACCAGGGGTACACCGGGGAGCTGTTTTTT.

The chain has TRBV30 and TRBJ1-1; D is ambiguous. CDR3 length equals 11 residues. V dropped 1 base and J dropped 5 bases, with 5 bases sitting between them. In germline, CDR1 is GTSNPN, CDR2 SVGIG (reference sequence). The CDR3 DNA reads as TGTGCCTGGAGTGCCCGAACTGAAGCTTTCTTT. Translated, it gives CAWSARTEAFF.

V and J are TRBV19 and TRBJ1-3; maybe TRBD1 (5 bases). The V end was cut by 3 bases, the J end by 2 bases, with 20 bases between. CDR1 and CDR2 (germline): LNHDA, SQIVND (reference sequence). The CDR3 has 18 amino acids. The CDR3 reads CASSIWETQGGTGNTIYF. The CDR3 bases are TGTGCCAGTAGTATTTGGGAGACGCAGGGAGGCACTGGAAACACCATATATTTT.

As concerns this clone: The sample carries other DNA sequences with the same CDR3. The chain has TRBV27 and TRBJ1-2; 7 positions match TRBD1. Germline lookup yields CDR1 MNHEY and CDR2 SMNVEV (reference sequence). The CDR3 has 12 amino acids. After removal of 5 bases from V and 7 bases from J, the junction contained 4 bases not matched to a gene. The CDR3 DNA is TGTGCCAGCAGTAGCAGGGGGGGTGGCTACACCTTC. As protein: CASSSRGGGYTF.

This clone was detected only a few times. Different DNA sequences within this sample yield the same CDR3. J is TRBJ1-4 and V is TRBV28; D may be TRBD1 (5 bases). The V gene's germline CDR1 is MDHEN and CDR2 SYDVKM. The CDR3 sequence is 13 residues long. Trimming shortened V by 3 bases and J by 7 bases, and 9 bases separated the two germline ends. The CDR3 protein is CASSFPGTEKLFF. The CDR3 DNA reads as TGTGCCAGCAGTTTTCCTGGGACTGAAAAACTGTTTTTT.

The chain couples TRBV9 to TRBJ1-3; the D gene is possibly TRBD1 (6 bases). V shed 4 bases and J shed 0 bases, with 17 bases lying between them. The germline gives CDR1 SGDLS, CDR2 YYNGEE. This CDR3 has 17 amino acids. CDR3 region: CASSLGGGGSSGNTIYF. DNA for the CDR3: TGTGCCAGCAGCCTAGGGGGAGGAGGGAGCTCTGGAAACACCATATATTTT.

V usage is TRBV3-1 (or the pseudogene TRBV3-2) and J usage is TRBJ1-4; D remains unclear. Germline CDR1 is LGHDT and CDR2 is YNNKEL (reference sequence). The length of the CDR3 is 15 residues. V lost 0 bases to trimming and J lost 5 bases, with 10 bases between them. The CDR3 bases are TGTGCCAGCAGCCAAGATTTCGCGGAAAATGAAAAACTGTTTTTT. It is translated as CASSQDFAENEKLFF.

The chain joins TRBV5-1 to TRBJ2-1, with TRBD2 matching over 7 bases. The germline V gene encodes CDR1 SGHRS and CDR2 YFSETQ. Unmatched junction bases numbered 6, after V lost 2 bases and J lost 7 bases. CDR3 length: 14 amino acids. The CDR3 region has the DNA TGCGCCAGCAGCTTCACGGGGGGTGGGAATGAGCAGTTCTTC. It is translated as CASSFTGGGNEQFF.

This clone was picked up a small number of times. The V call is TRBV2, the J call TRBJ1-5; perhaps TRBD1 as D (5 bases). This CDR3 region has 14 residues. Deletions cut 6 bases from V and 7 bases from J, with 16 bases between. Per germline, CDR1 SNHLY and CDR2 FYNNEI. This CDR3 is CASRRVGGTQPQHF. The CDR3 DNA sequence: TGTGCCAGCAGGAGAGTGGGCGGGACCCAGCCCCAGCATTTT.

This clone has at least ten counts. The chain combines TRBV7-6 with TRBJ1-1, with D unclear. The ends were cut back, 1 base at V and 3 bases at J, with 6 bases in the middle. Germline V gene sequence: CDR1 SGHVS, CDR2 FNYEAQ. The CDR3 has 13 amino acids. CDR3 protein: CASSLDSYTEAFF. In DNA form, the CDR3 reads TGTGCCAGCAGCTTAGACAGCTACACTGAAGCTTTCTTT.

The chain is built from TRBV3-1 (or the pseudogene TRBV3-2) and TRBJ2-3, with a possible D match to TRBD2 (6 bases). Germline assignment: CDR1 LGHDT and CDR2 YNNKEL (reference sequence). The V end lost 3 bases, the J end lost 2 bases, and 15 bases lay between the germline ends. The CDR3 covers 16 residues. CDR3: CASSHTAGGTTDTQYF. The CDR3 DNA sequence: TGTGCCAGCAGCCATACTGCTGGCGGGACCACAGATACGCAGTATTTT.

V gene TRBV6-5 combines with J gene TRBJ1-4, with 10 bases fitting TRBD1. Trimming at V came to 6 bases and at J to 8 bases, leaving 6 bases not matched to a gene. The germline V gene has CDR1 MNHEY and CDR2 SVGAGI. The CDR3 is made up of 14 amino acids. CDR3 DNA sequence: TGTGCCAGCAGGACGGACAGGGGGTACGAAAAACTGTTTTTT. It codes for CASRTDRGYEKLFF.

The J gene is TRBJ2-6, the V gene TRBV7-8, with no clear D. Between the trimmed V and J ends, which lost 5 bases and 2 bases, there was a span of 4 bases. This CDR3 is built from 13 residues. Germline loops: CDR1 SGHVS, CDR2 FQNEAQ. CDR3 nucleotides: TGTGCCAGCAGCCATACTGGGGCCAACGTCCTGACTTTC. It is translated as CASSHTGANVLTF.

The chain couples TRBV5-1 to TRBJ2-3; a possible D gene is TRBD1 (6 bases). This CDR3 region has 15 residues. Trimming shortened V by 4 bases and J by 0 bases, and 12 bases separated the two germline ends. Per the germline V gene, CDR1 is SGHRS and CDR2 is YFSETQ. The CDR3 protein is CASSQGTTSTDTQYF. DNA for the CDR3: TGCGCCAGCAGCCAAGGGACAACTAGCACAGATACGCAGTATTTT.

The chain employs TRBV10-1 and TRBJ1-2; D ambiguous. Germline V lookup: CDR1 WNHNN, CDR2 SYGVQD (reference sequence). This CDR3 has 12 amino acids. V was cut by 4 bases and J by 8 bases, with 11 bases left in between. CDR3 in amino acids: CASSGWTRGYTF. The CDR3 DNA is TGCGCCAGCAGTGGCTGGACGAGGGGCTACACCTTC.

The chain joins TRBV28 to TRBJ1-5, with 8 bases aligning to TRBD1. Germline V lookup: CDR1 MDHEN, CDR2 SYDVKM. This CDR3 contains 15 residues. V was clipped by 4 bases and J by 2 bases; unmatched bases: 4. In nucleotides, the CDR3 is TGTGCCAGCAGTTCCCCGGGACAGGGCAATCAGCCCCAGCATTTT. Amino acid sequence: CASSSPGQGNQPQHF.

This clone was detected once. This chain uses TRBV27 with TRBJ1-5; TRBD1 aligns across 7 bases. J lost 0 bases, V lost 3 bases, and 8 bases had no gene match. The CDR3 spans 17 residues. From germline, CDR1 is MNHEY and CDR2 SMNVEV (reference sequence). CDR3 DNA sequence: TGTGCCAGCAGTTTGGACTACAGGGGCCTTAGCAATCAGCCCCAGCATTTT. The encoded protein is CASSLDYRGLSNQPQHF.

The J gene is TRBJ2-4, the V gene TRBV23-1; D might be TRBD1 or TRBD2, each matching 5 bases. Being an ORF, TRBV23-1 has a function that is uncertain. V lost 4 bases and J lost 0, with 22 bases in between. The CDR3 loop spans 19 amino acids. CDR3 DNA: TGCGCCAGCAGTCCAACGGGGACCGCAAGCCTTCTAGCCAAAAACATTCAGTACTTC. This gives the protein CASSPTGTASLLAKNIQYF.